This T cell receptor (beta chain) was retrieved from a study of T cell responses to AZD1222 COVID-19 vaccine. The overall study: Pooled in the analysis were second doses at about 4 or about 12 weeks. General study points: The donors showed a predominance of white British ancestry and of females, with possible underestimation of clonal diversity. A rise in Spike-specific TCR breadth and depth followed two AZD1222 doses.

TCRdb's table, derived via immunoSEQ multiplex PCR, lists solely in-frame clones and lacks some. The repertoire holds more than 95,000 clones, with over 75% as singletons. Turning to this clone: What it recognizes is unknown.

CDR3 size: 13 residues. V lost 9 bases, J lost 5 bases, and 8 bases stayed unmatched. Per the germline V gene, CDR1 is LNHDA and CDR2 is SQIVND (reference sequence). The input for sequencing was peripheral blood, taken on day 0 of AZD1222 vaccination. This chain links TRBV19 with TRBJ1-1, with TRBD1 matching over 8 bases. The clonotype originates from an adult in good health. This chain's CDR3 is CASRDRHMTEAFF. For the CDR3, the DNA is TGTGCCAGCCGGGACAGGCATATGACTGAAGCTTTCTTT.